This record concerns one TCR beta chain sequence. This entry belongs to a study of patients and donors after allogeneic stem cell transplantation. TCRdb re-called the RT-PCR reads with MiXCR, one entry per CDR3 protein. Of fewer than 250,000 distinct CDR3 sequences detected, 13% to 15% appear once; the ten largest clones hold around 10%. CDR1 and CDR2 (germline): SGHDT, YYEEEE. This CDR3 region has 15 residues. Trimming took 4 bases from V and 3 from J, leaving 16 bases between them. This receptor was obtained from a human donor who was either an allogeneic HSCT recipient or a stem cell or donor lymphocyte infusion donor (not recorded which). It is not recorded whose cells these are; they may come from a transplant donor. The V call is TRBV5-6, the J call TRBJ1-1; D might be TRBD1 (5 bases). Sequenced input: blood, either unsorted or a sorted T cell fraction (not recorded which). The CDR3 region is CASSDRTKGHTEAFF. The CDR3 DNA reads as TGTGCCAGCAGCGATCGCACAAAGGGGCACACTGAAGCTTTCTTT.